A selection of T cell receptor beta chains follows, all from one sample in a study of cytomegalovirus exposure and HLA in healthy donors. Clones were read by immunoSEQ multiplex PCR, and TCRdb kept only the in-frame ones, dropping some. The top ten clones hold around 3.3% of a sample with around 75,000 clones, roughly three quarters of them seen once. Input material: PBMCs. These receptors were obtained from a man younger than 30 in good health and CMV-seronegative. CDR3s include the opening cysteine and the closing phenylalanine or tryptophan. The D gene is left open where the match is weak. Some rows have no size entry. The others give once, few or many, or a class for an expanded clone.

D	size	V	J	CDR3	DNA
TRBD2	.	TRBV4-2	TRBJ2-2	CASSRTSGGTSNTGELFF	TGTGCCAGCAGCCGTACCTCCGGAGGGACTAGTAACACCGGGGAGCTGTTTTTT
.	once	TRBV7-3	TRBJ2-2	CASSLSRGTGELFF	TGTGCCAGCAGCCTTTCAAGAGGCACCGGGGAGCTGTTTTTT
.	.	TRBV19	TRBJ2-3	CASSFLEPDTQYF	TGTGCCAGTAGTTTCCTAGAGCCAGATACGCAGTATTTT
.	.	TRBV6-1	TRBJ2-5	CASSDSADSAKWETQYF	TGTGCCAGCAGTGATTCCGCGGACAGCGCTAAATGGGAGACCCAGTACTTC
.	once	TRBV28	TRBJ1-1	CASSLAGNTEAFF	TGTGCCAGCAGTTTAGCCGGGAACACTGAAGCTTTCTTT
TRBD1	few	TRBV4-3	TRBJ1-3	CASSQDPWTGGLGPGNTIYF	TGCGCCAGCAGCCAAGACCCTTGGACAGGGGGCTTGGGGCCTGGAAACACCATATATTTT
TRBD1	few	TRBV11-2	TRBJ2-7	CASSGLDRGLEQYF	TGTGCCAGCAGCGGATTAGACAGGGGGCTCGAGCAGTACTTC
.	.	TRBV7-2	TRBJ2-3	CASSLGRGANTDTQYF	TGTGCCAGCAGCTTAGGCCGGGGGGCCAACACAGATACGCAGTATTTT
.	.	TRBV5-1	TRBJ2-6	CASSGGTHSGANVLTF	TGCGCCAGCAGCGGAGGGACGCACTCTGGGGCCAACGTCCTGACTTTC
TRBD2	.	TRBV5-1	TRBJ2-1	CASSLAASGGYNLYNEQFF	TGCGCCAGCAGCTTGGCCGCTAGCGGGGGGTACAACTTGTACAATGAGCAGTTCTTC
TRBD2	.	TRBV4-2	TRBJ2-1	CASSQEATSGNPYNEQFF	TGTGCCAGCAGCCAAGAAGCGACTAGCGGGAATCCATACAATGAGCAGTTCTTC
.	.	TRBV5-8	TRBJ1-4	CASSRAGEAEKLFF	TGTGCCAGCAGCCGAGCGGGGGAGGCTGAAAAACTGTTTTTT
.	few	TRBV4-1	TRBJ1-5	CASSQLTVNQPQHF	TGCGCCAGCAGCCAACTCACGGTCAATCAGCCCCAGCATTTT
TRBD2	.	TRBV2	TRBJ2-5	CASSEALAGGSQETQYF	TGTGCCAGCAGTGAAGCCTTGGCGGGGGGATCCCAAGAGACCCAGTACTTC
.	.	TRBV9	TRBJ2-3	CASSVGSGRGVGDTQYF	TGTGCCAGCAGCGTAGGCTCGGGCAGGGGAGTTGGAGATACGCAGTATTTT
.	.	TRBV5-4	TRBJ2-2	CASSHYTNTGELFF	TGTGCCAGCAGCCATTACACGAACACCGGGGAGCTGTTTTTT
TRBD1	.	TRBV7-8	TRBJ1-1	CASSLRQGAKSEAFF	TGTGCCAGCAGTTTAAGACAGGGGGCGAAGAGTGAAGCTTTCTTT
.	few	TRBV13	TRBJ2-2	CASSLRDFGELFF	TGTGCCAGCAGCCTCAGGGATTTCGGGGAGCTGTTTTTT
.	few	TRBV28	TRBJ1-1	CASSSQHRDTEAFF	TGTGCCAGCAGTTCCCAACACCGGGACACTGAAGCTTTCTTT
TRBD1	once	TRBV4-2	TRBJ1-1	CASSQAGTVTEAFF	TGTGCCAGCAGCCAAGCGGGGACAGTCACTGAGGCTTTCTTT
.	.	TRBV5-1	TRBJ1-1	CASSPRGTEAFF	TGCGCCAGCAGCCCCAGAGGCACTGAAGCTTTCTTT
.	.	TRBV15	TRBJ1-5	CATSRDGGFGNQPQHF	TGTGCCACCAGCAGAGATGGGGGGTTTGGCAATCAGCCCCAGCATTTT
TRBD1	.	TRBV5-4	TRBJ1-2	CASSPGDRGQGYTF	TGTGCCAGCAGCCCCGGGGACAGGGGGCAAGGCTACACCTTC
TRBD2	.	TRBV7-6	TRBJ2-5	CASSPRGRGGQYF	TGTGCCAGCAGCCCAAGGGGGCGGGGGGGCCAGTACTTC
.	.	TRBV6-1	TRBJ2-7	CASSPAAPFYEQYF	TGTGCCAGCAGTCCCGCCGCGCCGTTCTACGAGCAGTACTTC
TRBD1	few	TRBV19	TRBJ1-5	CASSIGTGGQPQHF	TGTGCCAGTAGTATAGGGACAGGGGGCCAGCCCCAGCATTTT
TRBD1	.	TRBV5-8	TRBJ1-3	CASSLAGQGAGDSGNTIYF	TGTGCCAGCAGCTTGGCGGGACAGGGGGCTGGAGACTCTGGAAACACCATATATTTT
TRBD2	.	TRBV15	TRBJ2-3	CATSKRLAGVHTQYF	TGTGCCACCAGCAAAAGACTAGCGGGGGTACATACGCAGTATTTT
.	.	TRBV5-6	TRBJ2-3	CASSLSGVWDTQYF	TGTGCCAGCAGCCTCTCGGGGGTCTGGGATACGCAGTATTTT
.	.	TRBV7-2	TRBJ1-1	CASSLVGGDTEAFF	TGTGCCAGCAGCTTAGTCGGGGGGGACACTGAAGCTTTCTTT
.	.	TRBV10-3	TRBJ1-2	CAIRQDLRNYGYTF	TGTGCCATCAGACAGGACCTCCGAAACTATGGCTACACCTTC
.	few	TRBV9	TRBJ1-1	CASSSRGGTEAFF	TGTGCCAGCAGCAGTAGGGGGGGCACTGAAGCTTTCTTT
.	.	TRBV9	TRBJ2-1	CASSVVRAGIDEQFF	TGTGCCAGCAGCGTAGTCAGGGCGGGGATCGATGAGCAGTTCTTC
.	.	TRBV28	TRBJ2-5	CASSPLDRQETQYF	TGTGCCAGCAGTCCCTTGGACAGACAAGAGACCCAGTACTTC
.	.	TRBV7-9	TRBJ1-1	CASSQTVNTEAFF	TGTGCCAGCAGCCAGACAGTGAACACTGAAGCTTTCTTT
.	.	TRBV7-3	TRBJ2-2	CASSLTGGGVGELFF	TGTGCCAGCAGCTTAACAGGGGGCGGGGTCGGGGAGCTGTTTTTT